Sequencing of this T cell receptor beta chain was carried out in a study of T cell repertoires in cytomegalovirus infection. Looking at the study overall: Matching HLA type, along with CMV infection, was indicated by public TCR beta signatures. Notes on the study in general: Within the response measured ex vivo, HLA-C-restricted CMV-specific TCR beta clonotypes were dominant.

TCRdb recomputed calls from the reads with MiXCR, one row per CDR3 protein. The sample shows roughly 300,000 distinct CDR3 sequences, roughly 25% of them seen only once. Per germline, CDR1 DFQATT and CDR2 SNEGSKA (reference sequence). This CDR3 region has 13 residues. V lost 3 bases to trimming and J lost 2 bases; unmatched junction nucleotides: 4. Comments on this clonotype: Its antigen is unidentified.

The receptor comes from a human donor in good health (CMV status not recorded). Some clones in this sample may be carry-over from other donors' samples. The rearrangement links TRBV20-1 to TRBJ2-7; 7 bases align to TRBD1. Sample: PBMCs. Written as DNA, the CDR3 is TGCAGTGCTAGGGGGGACAGACCCTACGAGCAGTACTTC. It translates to CSARGDRPYEQYF.